A single sample is the source of the 10 T cell receptor beta chains below, sequenced in a study of CD8 T cells in Susac syndrome. Reverse transcription of about 0.5 to 1 ug RNA used random hexamers. TCRdb passed the immunoSEQ multiplex PCR reads through MiXCR, listing each CDR3 protein once. The profile shows approximately 150,000 distinct CDR3 sequences, 94% of them singletons. The source material was CD4+ T cells from PBMCs. The receptor source for this set is a human donor with multiple sclerosis.

This clonotype was seen only once. The chain carries TRBV20-1 and TRBJ2-5, with D possibly TRBD2 on 6 matching bases. Deletions cut 6 bases from V and 5 bases from J, with 13 bases between. The CDR3 covers 12 residues. Looked up from germline, CDR1 is DFQATT and CDR2 is SNEGSKA (reference sequence). CDR3 sequence: CSAWGRRETQYF. The CDR3 coding sequence is TGCAGTGCCTGGGGGAGGCGGGAGACCCAGTACTTC.

The chain links TRBV19 to TRBJ1-2; D not certain. Germline lookup yields CDR1 LNHDA and CDR2 SQIVND (reference sequence). This CDR3 region has 13 residues. Trimming left V 3 bases short and J 5 bases short, with 10 bases between. CDR3 DNA: TGTGCCAGTAGTATGTCCTGGGGATATGGCTACACCTTC. This encodes CASSMSWGYGYTF.

The V gene is TRBV6-5, the J gene TRBJ1-1, with a weak D call TRBD1 (5 bases). The CDR3 extends over 12 amino acids. Trimming stripped 6 bases from V and 7 bases from J, with 12 bases between. CDR1 and CDR2 (germline): MNHEY, SVGAGI. CDR3 bases: TGTGCCAGCAGCCAGGACACCATTGAAGCTTTCTTT. Protein product: CASSQDTIEAFF.

This rearrangement joins TRBV29-1 to TRBJ2-1, with 7 nucleotides matching TRBD2. CDR3 length: 15 amino acids. Germline CDR1 is SQVTM and CDR2 is ANQGSEA. V dropped 6 bases and J dropped 7; count of bases not matched to a gene: 15. This CDR3 reads CSVPNGGSWVNEQFF. The CDR3 DNA reads TGCAGCGTCCCTAACGGCGGGAGTTGGGTGAATGAGCAGTTCTTC.

The genes are TRBV20-1 and TRBJ2-3; tentative D call: TRBD2 (6 bases). Between the trimmed V and J ends, which lost 5 bases and 2 bases, there was a span of 11 bases. CDR1 and CDR2 from the germline V gene are DFQATT and SNEGSKA (reference sequence). The CDR3 extends over 13 amino acids. CDR3 amino acids: CSAGGIPTDTQYF. In nucleotides, the CDR3 is TGCAGTGCTGGCGGGATCCCCACAGATACGCAGTATTTT.

The chain couples TRBV20-1 to TRBJ1-2; no reliable D call. There are 13 residues in the CDR3. Germline values: CDR1 DFQATT, CDR2 SNEGSKA (reference sequence). With 0 bases removed from V and 4 bases from J, the gap between germline ends came to 9 bases. The CDR3 bases are TGCAGTGCTAGAGACCCTTTACGCTATGGCTACACCTTC. Its translation is CSARDPLRYGYTF.

V is TRBV29-1 and J is TRBJ2-3, with D hard to call. V dropped 2 bases and J dropped 0 bases, with 9 bases sitting between them. Germline values: CDR1 SQVTM, CDR2 ANQGSEA. The CDR3 contains 14 residues. CDR3 loop: CSVESALSTDTQYF. The CDR3 DNA is TGCAGCGTTGAATCAGCGCTTAGCACAGATACGCAGTATTTT.

The chain carries TRBV7-8 and TRBJ2-6, with D tentatively TRBD1 (5 bases). The CDR3 is made up of 18 amino acids. Germline V gene data show CDR1 as SGHVS and CDR2 as FQNEAQ. V shed 0 bases and J shed 0 bases, with 12 bases lying between them. The DNA for the CDR3 is TGTGCCAGCAGCTTAGCGGGGCTAGACTTCTCTGGGGCCAACGTCCTGACTTTC. Translated, it gives CASSLAGLDFSGANVLTF.

The rearrangement uses TRBV27 and TRBJ1-5, with D tentatively TRBD1 (6 bases). This CDR3 has 15 residues. Germline CDR1 and CDR2: MNHEY and SMNVEV (reference sequence). The V and J ends lost 4 bases and 4 bases respectively, with 14 bases between them. The DNA of the CDR3 is TGTGCCAGCAGTTCCCAAAGACAGGCTAATCAGCCCCAGCATTTT. Translating gives CASSSQRQANQPQHF.

This clonotype came up once. The V call is TRBV7-9, the J call TRBJ1-4; D gene uncertain. The CDR3 runs to 16 residues. V was clipped by 5 bases and J by 0 bases, with 13 bases between them. From germline, CDR1 is SEHNR and CDR2 FQNEAQ (reference sequence). CDR3 residues: CASSLLGRSTNEKLFF. The CDR3 bases are TGTGCCAGCAGCCTTCTAGGCCGCTCAACTAATGAAAAACTGTTTTTT.